This T cell receptor (beta chain) stems from a study of a mutant IDH1 vaccine in newly diagnosed glioma. Study information: Previous treatment comprised radiotherapy, temozolomide, or both, mostly both.

Trimming shortened V by 9 bases and J by 0 bases, and 17 bases separated the two germline ends. Germline CDR1 MNHNS, CDR2 SASEGT. The CDR3 totals 15 residues. Time point here: baseline, week 1 (first vaccination visit). As to treatment: pre-vaccination baseline after standard-of-care therapy. Here immunoSEQ multiplex PCR was the method, and the copy in TCRdb shows in-frame clones only, minus some. This sample has some 22,000 clones, with approximately 93% found just once. This sample comprised PBMCs, obtained from a glioma patient treated with radiotherapy, temozolomide or both. The chain is built from TRBV6-1 and TRBJ1-2; D possibly corresponds to TRBD1 (6 bases). This sequence was found in a man aged 25-45 years with glioma. The DNA for the CDR3 is TGTGCCAGTCTTAACAGGGCAGCAGCTAACTATGGCTACACCTTC. It yields the protein CASLNRAAANYGYTF.